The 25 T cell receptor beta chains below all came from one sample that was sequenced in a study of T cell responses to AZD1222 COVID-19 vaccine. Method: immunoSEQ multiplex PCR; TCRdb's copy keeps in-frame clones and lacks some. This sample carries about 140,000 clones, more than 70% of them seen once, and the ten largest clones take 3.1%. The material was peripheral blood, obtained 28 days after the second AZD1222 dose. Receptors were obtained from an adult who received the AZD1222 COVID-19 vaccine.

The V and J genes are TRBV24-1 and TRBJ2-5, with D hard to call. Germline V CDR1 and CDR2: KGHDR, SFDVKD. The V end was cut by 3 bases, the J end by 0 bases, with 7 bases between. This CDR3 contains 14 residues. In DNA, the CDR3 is TGTGCCACCAGTGATGCAGGTCACCAAGAGACCCAGTACTTC. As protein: CATSDAGHQETQYF.

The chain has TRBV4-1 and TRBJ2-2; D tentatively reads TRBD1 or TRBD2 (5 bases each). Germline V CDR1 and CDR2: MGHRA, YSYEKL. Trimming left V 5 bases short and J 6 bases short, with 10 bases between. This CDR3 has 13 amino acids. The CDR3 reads CASSDQGPGELFF. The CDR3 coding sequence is TGCGCCAGCAGCGATCAGGGACCCGGGGAGCTGTTTTTT.

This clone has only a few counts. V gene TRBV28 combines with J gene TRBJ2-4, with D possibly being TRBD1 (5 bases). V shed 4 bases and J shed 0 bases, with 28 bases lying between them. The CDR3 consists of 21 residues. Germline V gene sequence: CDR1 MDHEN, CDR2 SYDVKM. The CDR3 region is CASSYPPDSQVRPLAKNIQYF. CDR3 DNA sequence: TGTGCCAGCAGTTACCCCCCAGACAGCCAGGTTCGGCCCTTAGCCAAAAACATTCAGTACTTC.

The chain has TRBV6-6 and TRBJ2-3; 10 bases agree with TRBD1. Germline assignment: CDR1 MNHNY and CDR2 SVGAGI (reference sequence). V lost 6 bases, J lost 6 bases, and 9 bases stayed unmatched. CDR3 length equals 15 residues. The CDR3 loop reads CASSPRQGARDTQYF. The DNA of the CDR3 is TGTGCCAGCAGCCCTAGACAGGGGGCAAGGGATACGCAGTATTTT.

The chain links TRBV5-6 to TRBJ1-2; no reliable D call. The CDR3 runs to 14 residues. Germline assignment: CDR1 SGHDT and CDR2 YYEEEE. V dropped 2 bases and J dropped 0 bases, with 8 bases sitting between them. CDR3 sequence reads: CASSFGSPNYGYTF. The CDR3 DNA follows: TGTGCCAGCAGCTTTGGGAGTCCTAACTATGGCTACACCTTC.

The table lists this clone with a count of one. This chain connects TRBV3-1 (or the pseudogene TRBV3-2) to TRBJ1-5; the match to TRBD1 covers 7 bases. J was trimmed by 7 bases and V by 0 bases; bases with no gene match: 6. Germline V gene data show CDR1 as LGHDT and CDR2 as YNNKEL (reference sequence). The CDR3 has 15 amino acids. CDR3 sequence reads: CASSQDVRGLQPQHF. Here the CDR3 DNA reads TGTGCCAGCAGCCAAGATGTGAGGGGGCTCCAGCCCCAGCATTTT.

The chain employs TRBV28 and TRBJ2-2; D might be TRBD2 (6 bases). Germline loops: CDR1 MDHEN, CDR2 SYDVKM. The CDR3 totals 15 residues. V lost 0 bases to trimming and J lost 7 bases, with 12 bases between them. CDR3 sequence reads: CASSLWEGVNGELFF. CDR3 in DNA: TGTGCCAGCAGTTTATGGGAGGGTGTGAACGGGGAGCTGTTTTTT.

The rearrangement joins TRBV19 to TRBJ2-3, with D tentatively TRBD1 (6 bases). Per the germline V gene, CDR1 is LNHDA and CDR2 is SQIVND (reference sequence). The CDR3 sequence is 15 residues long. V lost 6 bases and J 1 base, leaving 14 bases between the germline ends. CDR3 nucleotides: TGTGCCAGTAGACAGGGCAAGGGTGGCACAGATACGCAGTATTTT. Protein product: CASRQGKGGTDTQYF.

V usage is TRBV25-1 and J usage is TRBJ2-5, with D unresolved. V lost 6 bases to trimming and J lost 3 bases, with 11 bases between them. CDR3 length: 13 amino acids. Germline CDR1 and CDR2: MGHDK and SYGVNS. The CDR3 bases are TGTGCCAGCAGGGACCCTATTAAAGAGACCCAGTACTTC. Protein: CASRDPIKETQYF.

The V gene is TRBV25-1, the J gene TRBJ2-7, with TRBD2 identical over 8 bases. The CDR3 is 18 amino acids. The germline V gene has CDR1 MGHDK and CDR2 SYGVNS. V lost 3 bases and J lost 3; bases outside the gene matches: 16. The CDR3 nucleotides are TGTGCCAGCAGTGAGGGAGGGTTGGGCGGCGGGAGGTACTACGAGCAGTACTTC. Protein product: CASSEGGLGGGRYYEQYF.

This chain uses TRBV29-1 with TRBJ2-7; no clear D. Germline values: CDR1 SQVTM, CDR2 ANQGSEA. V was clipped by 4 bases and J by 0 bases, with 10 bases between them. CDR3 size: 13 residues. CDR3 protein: CSVVRLSSYEQYF. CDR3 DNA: TGCAGCGTTGTCAGGCTCAGCTCCTACGAGCAGTACTTC.

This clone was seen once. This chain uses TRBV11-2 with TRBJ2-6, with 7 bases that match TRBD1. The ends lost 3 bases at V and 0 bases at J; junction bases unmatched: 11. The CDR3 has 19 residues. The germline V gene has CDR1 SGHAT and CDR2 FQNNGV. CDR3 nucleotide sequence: TGTGCCAGCAGCTTCAGACCTACAGGGGTCCGCTCTGGGGCCAACGTCCTGACTTTC. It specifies CASSFRPTGVRSGANVLTF.

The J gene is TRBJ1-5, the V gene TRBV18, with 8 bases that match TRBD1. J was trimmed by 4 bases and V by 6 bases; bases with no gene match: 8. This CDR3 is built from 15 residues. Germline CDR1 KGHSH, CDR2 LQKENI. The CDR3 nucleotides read TGTGCCAGCTCGCTTTTGGGACAGGTTAATCAGCCCCAGCATTTT. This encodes CASSLLGQVNQPQHF.

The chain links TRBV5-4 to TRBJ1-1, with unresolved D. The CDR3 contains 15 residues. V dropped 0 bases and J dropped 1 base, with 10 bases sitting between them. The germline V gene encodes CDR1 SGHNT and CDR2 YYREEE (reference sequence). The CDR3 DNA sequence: TGTGCCAGCAGCTTGGACGGCGCTAAGAACACTGAAGCTTTCTTT. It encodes CASSLDGAKNTEAFF.

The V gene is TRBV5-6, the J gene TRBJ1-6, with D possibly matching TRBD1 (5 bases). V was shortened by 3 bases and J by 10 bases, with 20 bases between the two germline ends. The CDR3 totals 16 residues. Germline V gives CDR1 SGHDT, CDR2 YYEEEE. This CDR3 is CASSSRDFTLRSPLHF. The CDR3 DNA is TGTGCCAGCAGCTCCCGGGACTTTACATTGAGGTCACCCCTCCACTTT.

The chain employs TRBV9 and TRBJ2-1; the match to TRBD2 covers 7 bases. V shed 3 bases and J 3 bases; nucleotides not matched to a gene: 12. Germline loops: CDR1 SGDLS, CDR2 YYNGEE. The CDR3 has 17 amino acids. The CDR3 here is CASSASSSGNFYNEQFF. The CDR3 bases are TGTGCCAGCAGCGCGTCCTCGAGCGGGAATTTCTACAATGAGCAGTTCTTC.

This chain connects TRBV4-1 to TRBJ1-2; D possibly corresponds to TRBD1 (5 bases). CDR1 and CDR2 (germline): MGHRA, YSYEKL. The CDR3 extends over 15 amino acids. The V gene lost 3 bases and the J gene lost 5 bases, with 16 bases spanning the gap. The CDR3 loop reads CASSQPGPASYGYTF. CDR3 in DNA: TGCGCCAGCAGCCAGCCGGGACCGGCTTCTTATGGCTACACCTTC.

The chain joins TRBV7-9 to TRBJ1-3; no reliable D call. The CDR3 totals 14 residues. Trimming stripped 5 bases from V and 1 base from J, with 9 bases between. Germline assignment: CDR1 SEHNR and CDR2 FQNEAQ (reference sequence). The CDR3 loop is CASSRGDSGNTIYF. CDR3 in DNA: TGTGCCAGCAGCCGAGGAGATTCTGGAAACACCATATATTTT.

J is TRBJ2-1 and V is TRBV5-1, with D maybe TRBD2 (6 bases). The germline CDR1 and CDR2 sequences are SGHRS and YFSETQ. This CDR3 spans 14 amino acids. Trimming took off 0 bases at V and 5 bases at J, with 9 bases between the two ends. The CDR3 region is CASSLGASDNEQFF. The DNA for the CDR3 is TGCGCCAGCAGCTTGGGGGCTAGCGACAATGAGCAGTTCTTC.

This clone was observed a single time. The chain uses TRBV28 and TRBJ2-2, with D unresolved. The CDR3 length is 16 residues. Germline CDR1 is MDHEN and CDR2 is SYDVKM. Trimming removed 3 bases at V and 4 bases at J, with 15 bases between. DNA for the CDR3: TGTGCCAGCAGTTTGACCCCGGCAGTTTTCACCGGGGAGCTGTTTTTT. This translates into CASSLTPAVFTGELFF.

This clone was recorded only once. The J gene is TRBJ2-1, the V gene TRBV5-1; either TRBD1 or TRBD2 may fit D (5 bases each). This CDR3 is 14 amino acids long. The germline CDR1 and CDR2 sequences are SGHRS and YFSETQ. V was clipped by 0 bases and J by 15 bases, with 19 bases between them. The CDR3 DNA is TGCGCCAGCAGCTTGGGTTTGGGGGAAGCTTCGCGGTTCTTC. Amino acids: CASSLGLGEASRFF.

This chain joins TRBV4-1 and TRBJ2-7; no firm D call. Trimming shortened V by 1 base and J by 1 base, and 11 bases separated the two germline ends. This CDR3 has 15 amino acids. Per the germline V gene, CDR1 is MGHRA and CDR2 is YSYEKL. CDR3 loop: CASSQVLLRSYEQYF. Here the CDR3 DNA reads TGCGCCAGCAGCCAAGTACTTCTCCGATCCTACGAGCAGTACTTC.

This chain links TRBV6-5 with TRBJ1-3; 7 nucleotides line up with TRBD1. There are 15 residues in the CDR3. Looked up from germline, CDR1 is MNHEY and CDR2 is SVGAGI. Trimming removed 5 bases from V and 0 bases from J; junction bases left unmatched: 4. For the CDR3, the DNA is TGTGCCAGCAGTACGGGACAGAACTCTGGAAACACCATATATTTT. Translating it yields CASSTGQNSGNTIYF.

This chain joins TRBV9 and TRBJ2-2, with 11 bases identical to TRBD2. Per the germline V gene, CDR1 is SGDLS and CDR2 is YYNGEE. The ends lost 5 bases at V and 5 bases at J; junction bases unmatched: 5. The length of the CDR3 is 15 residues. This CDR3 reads CASSTSGSSTGELFF. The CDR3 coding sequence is TGTGCCAGCAGTACTAGCGGGAGTTCGACCGGGGAGCTGTTTTTT.

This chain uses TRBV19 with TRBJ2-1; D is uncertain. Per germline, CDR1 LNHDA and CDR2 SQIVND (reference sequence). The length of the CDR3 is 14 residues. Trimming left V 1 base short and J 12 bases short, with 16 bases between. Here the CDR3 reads CASSIGGRPGRQFF. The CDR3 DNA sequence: TGTGCCAGTAGTATAGGGGGTCGTCCCGGTCGGCAGTTCTTC.